The 18 T cell receptor beta chains presented below share a single source sample, sequenced in a study of blood T cell repertoires in COVID-19 (dated by TCRdb to 2019 to 2021). Library creation used the immunoSEQ multiplex PCR assay. Imported from immuneACCESS, the table was reduced by TCRdb to in-frame sequences with V and J called. These copies leave out some clones; in studies compared against another copy, an unresolved V gene accounts for under half, and the cause of the remainder is not known. The sample includes about 140,000 clones, with about 86% observed a single time. Over 7.5% of the sample is taken by the ten largest. Sequenced input: peripheral blood. Receptors were obtained from a woman aged 55-70 years with active or convalescent COVID-19.

This sequence joins TRBV7-2 and TRBJ2-5; a possible D gene is TRBD1 (5 bases). Trimming removed 5 bases from V and 4 bases from J, with 20 bases in between. The CDR3 covers 16 residues. CDR1 and CDR2 from the germline V gene are SGHTA and FQGNSA. The CDR3 DNA sequence: TGTGCCAGCAGCAGATATTCCCCAGGGTCAGGAGAGACCCAGTACTTC. Residues: CASSRYSPGSGETQYF.

Comment on this clone: This sample also contains other DNA sequences that code for the same CDR3. The V and J genes are TRBV5-1 and TRBJ2-3, with a possible D match to TRBD1 (6 bases). The CDR3 covers 13 residues. V gave up 4 bases and J gave up 6 bases, with 12 bases separating them. CDR1 SGHRS and CDR2 YFSETQ come from the germline V gene. In DNA form, the CDR3 reads TGCGCCAGCAGCCTAAGAGGGGGTGATACGCAGTATTTT. It codes for CASSLRGGDTQYF. The variable domain in full, completed from reference TRBV5-1 and TRBJ2-3, reads KAGVTQTPRYLIKTRGQQVTLSCSPISGHRSVSWYQQTPGQGLQFLFEYFSETQRNKGNFPGRFSGRQFSNSRSEMNVSTLELGDSALYLCASSLRGGDTQYFGPGTRLTVL.

The chain joins TRBV5-1 to TRBJ2-5; D is undetermined. Germline assignment: CDR1 SGHRS and CDR2 YFSETQ. This CDR3 is built from 15 residues. V was pared by 0 bases and J by 5 bases, with 14 bases between. The CDR3 DNA follows: TGCGCCAGCAGCTTGGGGCAGGCGATGGGCGAGACCCAGTACTTC. This translates into CASSLGQAMGETQYF.

The CDR3 loop is CASSLQRGGNYNEQFF. The CDR3 nucleotides read TGCGCCAGCAGCTTGCAGCGGGGGGGAAATTACAATGAGCAGTTCTTC. The rearrangement uses TRBV5-1 and TRBJ2-1; TRBD2 aligns across 10 bases. Germline V gene data show CDR1 as SGHRS and CDR2 as YFSETQ. This CDR3 spans 16 amino acids. J gave up 4 bases and V 1 base, and 5 bases lay outside the gene matches. Supplemented by reference TRBV5-1 and TRBJ2-1, the full variable domain reads KAGVTQTPRYLIKTRGQQVTLSCSPISGHRSVSWYQQTPGQGLQFLFEYFSETQRNKGNFPGRFSGRQFSNSRSEMNVSTLELGDSALYLCASSLQRGGNYNEQFFGPGTRLTVL.

This sequence joins TRBV14 and TRBJ1-2, with D hard to call. Germline V gives CDR1 SGHDN, CDR2 FVKESK. Trimming pared 0 bases from V and 3 bases from J, leaving 5 bases between. The CDR3 is 13 amino acids. In DNA, the CDR3 is TGTGCCAGCAGCCAAGATCTGTACTATGGCTACACCTTC. Its protein is CASSQDLYYGYTF.

The chain uses TRBV4-1 and TRBJ2-1, with 7 bases fitting TRBD1. Looked up from germline, CDR1 is MGHRA and CDR2 is YSYEKL. Unmatched junction bases numbered 5, after V lost 3 bases and J lost 3 bases. The CDR3 has 15 residues. The CDR3: CASSHGQENYNEQFF. The CDR3 DNA sequence: TGCGCCAGCAGCCATGGACAGGAGAACTACAATGAGCAGTTCTTC.

V and J are TRBV19 and TRBJ1-1; D not certain. Germline-derived CDR1 and CDR2 are LNHDA and SQIVND (reference sequence). The CDR3 runs to 13 residues. Trimming took 5 bases from V and 1 from J, leaving 8 bases between them. CDR3 amino acids: CASSVNKNTEAFF. DNA of the CDR3: TGTGCCAGTAGTGTAAACAAGAACACTGAAGCTTTCTTT.

This clone showed up just once. The chain combines TRBV28 with TRBJ2-5; D is possibly TRBD1 (8 bases). V was shortened by 4 bases and J by 5 bases, with 17 bases between the two germline ends. Looked up from germline, CDR1 is MDHEN and CDR2 is SYDVKM. CDR3 length equals 15 residues. The chain's CDR3 is CASSSTTGGVETQYF. CDR3 coding DNA: TGTGCCAGCAGTTCGACAACAGGGGGGGTGGAGACCCAGTACTTC. Variable domain in full (rest from reference TRBV28 and TRBJ2-5): DVKVTQSSRYLVKRTGEKVFLECVQDMDHENMFWYRQDPGLGLRLIYFSYDVKMKEKGDIPEGYSVSREKKERFSLILESASTNQTSMYLCASSSTTGGVETQYFGPGTRLLVL.

The rearrangement uses TRBV15 and TRBJ2-5, with 10 positions matching TRBD2. The V gene end was trimmed by 1 base and the J gene end by 5 bases; junction bases not matched to a gene: 4. The germline CDR1 and CDR2 sequences are LNHNV and YYDKDF (reference sequence). This CDR3 comprises 15 residues. The CDR3 protein is CATSRGTAGGETQYF. CDR3 DNA sequence: TGTGCCACCAGCAGAGGGACAGCGGGAGGGGAGACCCAGTACTTC.

The chain combines TRBV7-3 with TRBJ2-5, with 9 nucleotides matching TRBD2. J lost 5 bases, V lost 1 base, and 2 bases had no gene match. In germline, CDR1 is SGHTA, CDR2 FQGTGA. This CDR3 contains 14 residues. The DNA of the CDR3 is TGTGCCAGCAGCTTAAGCGGGAGGGCTGAGACCCAGTACTTC. It encodes CASSLSGRAETQYF. Using reference TRBV7-3 and TRBJ2-5 for the parts outside the CDR3, the full variable domain is GAGVSQTPSNKVTEKGKYVELRCDPISGHTALYWYRQSLGQGPEFLIYFQGTGAADDSGLPNDRFFAVRPEGSVSTLKIQRTERGDSAVYLCASSLSGRAETQYFGPGTRLLVL.

This rearrangement joins TRBV5-5 to TRBJ2-7; TRBD2 matches 14 bases. J was trimmed by 1 base and V by 1 base; bases with no gene match: 7. The germline V gene has CDR1 SGHKS and CDR2 YYEKEE (reference sequence). The CDR3 sequence is 18 residues long. In DNA, the CDR3 is TGTGCCAGCAGCTTGTTGGGGACTAGCGGGAGTAAATCCTACGAGCAGTACTTC. Protein: CASSLLGTSGSKSYEQYF.

The rearrangement uses TRBV10-1 and TRBJ2-3, with TRBD1 identical over 9 bases. Germline V gene lookup returns CDR1 WNHNN and CDR2 SYGVQD (reference sequence). Losses at the gene ends were 5 bases for V and 3 bases for J; bases not matched to a gene: 3. This CDR3 has 14 amino acids. The CDR3 loop reads CASSPDRGTDTQYF. The CDR3 DNA is TGCGCCAGCAGTCCGGACAGGGGAACAGATACGCAGTATTTT.

The chain links TRBV5-4 to TRBJ2-7, with 10 positions matching TRBD2. The length of the CDR3 is 15 residues. CDR1 and CDR2 from the germline V gene are SGHNT and YYREEE (reference sequence). V shed 3 bases and J 5 bases; nucleotides not matched to a gene: 8. The CDR3 nucleotides are TGTGCCAGCAGCTCACTAGCGGGAAGAACCGACGAGCAGTACTTC. This encodes CASSSLAGRTDEQYF.

The chain has TRBV6-2 or TRBV6-3 and TRBJ1-5; 7 positions match TRBD1. This CDR3 is built from 17 residues. J gave up 2 bases and V 1 base, and 8 bases lay outside the gene matches. Germline V gene sequence: CDR1 MNHEY, CDR2 SVGEGT. CDR3 nucleotide sequence: TGTGCCAGCAGTTACTTTCTAACAGGGGAGGGCAATCAGCCCCAGCATTTT. Amino acids: CASSYFLTGEGNQPQHF.

The chain employs TRBV11-2 and TRBJ2-7; TRBD1 aligns across 9 bases. The J segment lost 4 bases and the V segment lost 0 bases, leaving 7 bases of the junction unmatched. Per the germline V gene, CDR1 is SGHAT and CDR2 is FQNNGV. The CDR3 is 16 residues long. The CDR3 DNA reads TGTGCCAGCAGCTTAGATGCCGGGACAGGGTATTACGAGCAGTACGTC. This codes for CASSLDAGTGYYEQYV.

V gene TRBV19 combines with J gene TRBJ2-1; 13 bases match TRBD2. The V and J ends lost 5 bases and 2 bases, in that order; junction bases with no gene match: 0. The CDR3 spans 15 residues. Germline CDR1 and CDR2: LNHDA and SQIVND (reference sequence). CDR3 in DNA: TGTGCCAGTAGTGGACTAGCGGGGGCCTACAATGAGCAGTTCTTC. Its protein is CASSGLAGAYNEQFF.

With regard to this clone: Other nucleotide sequences from this sample produce the same CDR3. CDR3 sequence (DNA): TGCGCCAGCAGCTTGGGACAGGGGTCCTACAATGAGCAGTTCTTC. This sequence encodes CASSLGQGSYNEQFF. The chain combines TRBV5-1 with TRBJ2-1, with 8 bases fitting TRBD1. This CDR3 comprises 15 residues. With 0 bases clipped from V and 1 base from J, the junction kept 0 bases outside the gene matches. Germline V gives CDR1 SGHRS, CDR2 YFSETQ.

In its sample, this clone was seen once. The chain couples TRBV19 to TRBJ2-1; TRBD2 might be the D (7 bases). Trimming removed 5 bases from V and 6 bases from J, with 17 bases in between. The CDR3 runs to 15 residues. The germline V gene has CDR1 LNHDA and CDR2 SQIVND (reference sequence). As DNA, the CDR3 is TGTGCCAGTAGTGTCCTCGGGGGGCTACGCAATGAGCAGTTCTTC. Translating gives CASSVLGGLRNEQFF. Complete variable domain (other parts from reference TRBV19 and TRBJ2-1): DGGITQSPKYLFRKEGQNVTLSCEQNLNHDAMYWYRQDPGQGLRLIYYSQIVNDFQKGDIAEGYSVSREKKESFPLTVTSAQKNPTAFYLCASSVLGGLRNEQFFGPGTRLTVL.